This paragraph reports one T cell receptor beta chain. The data originate from a study of blood T cell repertoires in COVID-19. Study-wide background: Acute and convalescent COVID-19 specimens originated in the United States, Italy and Spain. In each case, the material was cDNA or gDNA derived from T cells, B-cell-depleted T cells, or PBMCs.

From germline, CDR1 is SGHTS and CDR2 YDEGEE. V was pared by 4 bases and J by 2 bases, with 7 bases of the junction left unmatched. The CDR3 contains 15 residues. Study processing details: Counts of nucleated cells, estimated from reference gene primer amplification, were obtained. Measured with immunoSEQ multiplex PCR; TCRdb has only the in-frame clones, and not every one. D and trimming were read from the DNA, whereas the V and J calls and clone size are those reported in that table. The sample records more than 50,000 clones, about nine tenths being singletons. The sequenced material came from peripheral blood. The sequence was obtained from a human donor in a cohort sampled during active COVID-19. This sequence joins TRBV5-8 and TRBJ2-3; TRBD1 matches 7 bases. CDR3 sequence (DNA): TGTGCCAGCAGCCCACCGGGACAGCTCACAGATACGCAGTATTTT. This translates into CASSPPGQLTDTQYF.